Listed below are T cell receptor beta chains from one sample, sequenced in a study of cytomegalovirus exposure and HLA in healthy donors. Generated by immunoSEQ multiplex PCR, the TCRdb table keeps only in-frame clones and is missing some. Its table records approximately 200,000 clones. Sequencing used PBMCs. Every receptor here comes from a boy aged 5 to 17 in good health and CMV-seronegative. Each CDR3 is given with its conserved first and last residue. A D gene is named only where the DNA matches it firmly.

.,TRBV4-1,TRBJ1-2,TGCGCCAGCAGCCAAATGGGTCAGGGTACTATGGGCTACACCTTC,CASSQMGQGTMGYTF
TRBD1,TRBV27,TRBJ1-2,TGTGCCAGCAGTTTGGGACAGGGCCTAGGGTATGGCTACACCTTC,CASSLGQGLGYGYTF
.,TRBV5-6,TRBJ2-2,TGTGCCAGCAGCTTGGGGGCAGGTTGGAACACCGGGGAGCTGTTTTTT,CASSLGAGWNTGELFF
.,TRBV2,TRBJ1-4,TGTGCCAGCAGGGGGGGGCTTACAACTAATGAAAAACTGTTTTTT,CASRGGLTTNEKLFF
.,TRBV27,TRBJ2-3,TGTGCCAGCAGTTTATCCCCCGGCACAGATACGCAGTATTTT,CASSLSPGTDTQYF
TRBD2,TRBV9,TRBJ2-2,TGTGCCAGCAGTCCCGGACTAGCGGGTGAGAACACCGGGGAGCTGTTTTTT,CASSPGLAGENTGELFF
.,TRBV7-8,TRBJ2-7,TGTGCCAGCAGCCAGCCGGAGAACGAGCAGTACTTC,CASSQPENEQYF
TRBD1,TRBV5-6,TRBJ1-2,TGTGCCAGCAGCCTGACAGGGGACCATGGCTACACCTTC,CASSLTGDHGYTF
.,TRBV4-1,TRBJ2-5,TGCGCCAGCAGCCAAGACGATCGAGGGAGTGAGACCCAGTACTTC,CASSQDDRGSETQYF
.,TRBV4-1,TRBJ2-7,TGCGCCAGCAGCCAAGAAGCAGGGTTGGGAGAGCAGTACTTC,CASSQEAGLGEQYF
.,TRBV14,TRBJ2-1,TGTGCCAGCAGTCCCAACTTTGCGGCCAATGAGCAGTTCTTC,CASSPNFAANEQFF
.,TRBV13,TRBJ1-1,TGTGCCAGCAGCTTGTGGCCAGAAGCTTTCTTT,CASSLWPEAFF
TRBD1,TRBV6-6,TRBJ1-1,TGTGCCAGCAGTCCCACACCGACGACAGGGACCACTGAAGCTTTCTTT,CASSPTPTTGTTEAFF
TRBD2,TRBV4-1,TRBJ2-1,TGCGCCAGCAGCCCCCTCCAGCTAGCGGGGTCCAACAATGAGCAGTTCTTC,CASSPLQLAGSNNEQFF
TRBD1,TRBV5-8,TRBJ1-4,TGTGCCAGCAGCCTTGGGGAAGGGGGCCGGGAAAAACTGTTTTTT,CASSLGEGGREKLFF
.,TRBV18,TRBJ2-7,TGTGCCAGCTCACGAACGGCACAGGGCCCCTACGAGCAGTACTTC,CASSRTAQGPYEQYF
.,TRBV5-4,TRBJ2-5,TGTGCCAGCAGCTTGGGCAGGGAAGAGACCCAGTACTTC,CASSLGREETQYF
.,TRBV2,TRBJ1-5,TGTGCCAGCAGTGAAGACAGGGTGGGTCAGCCCCAGCATTTT,CASSEDRVGQPQHF
.,TRBV5-1,TRBJ1-1,TGCGCCAGCAGCTTGGAACGGGACACTGAAGCTTTCTTT,CASSLERDTEAFF
TRBD1,TRBV5-1,TRBJ2-1,TGCGCCAGCAGCTTTCGACAGGGTGGCAATGAGCAGTTCTTC,CASSFRQGGNEQFF
.,TRBV6-5,TRBJ2-7,TGTGCCAGCAGTTCCCATCAGACTAGGTACGAGCAGTACTTC,CASSSHQTRYEQYF
TRBD1,TRBV28,TRBJ2-1,TGTGCCAGCAGTTCACACAGGGGGCTGGGGAATGAGCAGTTCTTC,CASSSHRGLGNEQFF
TRBD1,TRBV27,TRBJ2-7,TGTGCCAGCAGTTTTACAGGGGAAGGGTACGAGCAGTACTTC,CASSFTGEGYEQYF
.,TRBV10-1,TRBJ2-7,TGCGCCAGCAGTGATGGGCTTACAGATAACTACGAGCAGTACTTC,CASSDGLTDNYEQYF
TRBD1,TRBV19,TRBJ1-2,TGTGCCAGTAGTAGGGACAGTAGGGTATCTGGCTACACCTTC,CASSRDSRVSGYTF
.,TRBV9,TRBJ2-7,TGTGCCAGCAGCGGAGGGGGGGCTGAGGAAGACGAGCAGTACTTC,CASSGGGAEEDEQYF
TRBD2,TRBV19,TRBJ2-7,TGTGCCAGTAGCCCAAGCGGGGGGCCGTTCTACGAGCAGTACTTC,CASSPSGGPFYEQYF